Listed below are T cell receptor beta chains from one sample, sequenced in a study of beta chain features in type 1 diabetes. The repertoire was sequenced with immunoSEQ multiplex PCR; TCRdb's copy has only in-frame clones and lacks some. The sample yields 150,000 to 200,000 clones, almost 8% seen once. The specimen sequenced was central memory CD4+ T cells from blood. These receptors were obtained from a man between 18 and 35 years old with type 1 diabetes. Each CDR3 is given with its conserved first and last residue. D genes are given only for firm matches. Clone size is stated in some rows and not others, as once, few, many or a class when expanded.

>few|TRBD2|TRBJ2-7|TRBV7-9
CASSLAYQPGRYYEQYF
TGTGCCAGCAGCTTAGCCTACCAGCCCGGGAGGTACTACGAGCAGTACTTC
>few|.|TRBJ2-3|TRBV29-1
CSGLRDIQDTQYF
TGCAGCGGCCTAAGGGACATCCAAGATACGCAGTATTTT
>many|TRBD1|TRBJ1-5|TRBV23-1
CASSQPPKRDRDF
TGCGCCAGCAGTCAACCCCCAAAACGGGACAGGGATTTT
>many|.|TRBJ2-7|TRBV7-2
CASSFSQGFSYEQYF
TGTGCCAGCAGCTTTTCGCAGGGTTTTTCCTACGAGCAGTACTTC
>few|TRBD1|TRBJ2-7|TRBV6-5
CASSYDGQGYEQYF
TGTGCCAGCAGCTATGATGGACAGGGCTACGAGCAGTACTTC
>.|.|TRBJ2-1|TRBV9
CASSGDYRGEQFF
TGTGCCAGCAGTGGGGATTATCGGGGTGAGCAGTTCTTC
>few|TRBD2|TRBJ2-3|TRBV11-2
CASSFLSSGGTDTQYF
TGTGCCAGCAGCTTCTTGTCTAGCGGAGGCACAGATACGCAGTATTTT
>.|.|TRBJ2-5|TRBV10-3
CATVGGPQVSETQYF
TGTGCCACCGTGGGGGGACCTCAAGTATCGGAGACCCAGTACTTC
>few|.|TRBJ2-7|TRBV5-5
CASSPEPQGSYEQYF
TGTGCCAGCAGTCCTGAACCCCAGGGATCCTACGAGCAGTACTTC
>.|TRBD1|TRBJ1-6|TRBV4-3
CASRRQGSSYNSPLHF
TGCGCCAGCAGACGACAGGGGAGCTCCTATAATTCACCCCTCCACTTT
>.|.|TRBJ1-1|TRBV28
CASITVSPYEAFF
TGTGCCAGCATTACGGTGTCGCCCTACGAAGCTTTCTTT
>few|TRBD1|TRBJ2-7|TRBV19
CASSPGTALYEQYF
TGTGCCAGTAGCCCCGGGACAGCCCTCTACGAGCAGTACTTC
>few|TRBD1|TRBJ1-5|TRBV6-5
CASSYGLGTANLQHF
TGTGCCAGCAGTTACGGGTTAGGGACAGCTAACCTCCAGCATTTT
>.|.|TRBJ2-7|TRBV13
CASSFFRTHEQYF
TGTGCCAGCAGCTTTTTTAGGACACACGAGCAGTACTTC
>few|TRBD2|TRBJ2-7|TRBV6-5
CASSSRLAEQYF
TGTGCCAGCAGTTCGCGACTAGCGGAGCAGTACTTC
>few|.|TRBJ2-4|TRBV28
CASSSGTYTAKNIQYF
TGTGCCAGCAGTTCCGGGACATACACAGCCAAAAACATTCAGTACTTC
>few|.|TRBJ2-6|TRBV11-3
CASSPGRILGDSGANVLTF
TGTGCCAGCAGCCCCGGTAGAATCCTGGGAGACTCTGGGGCCAACGTCCTGACTTTC
>few|TRBD1|TRBJ1-5|TRBV18
CASSPRTGAGQPQHF
TGTGCCAGCTCACCTCGTACAGGGGCCGGTCAGCCCCAGCATTTT
>.|.|TRBJ1-4|TRBV9
CASSVASGGATNEKLFF
TGTGCCAGCAGCGTAGCTTCGGGGGGAGCAACTAATGAAAAACTGTTTTTT
>few|.|TRBJ1-2|TRBV13
CASSLEPGDRRYGYTF
TGTGCCAGCAGCTTAGAACCGGGGGATAGGAGGTATGGCTACACCTTC
>few|.|TRBJ2-6|TRBV28
CASSPGTSSGANVLTF
TGTGCCAGCAGTCCCGGGACTTCCTCTGGGGCCAACGTCCTGACTTTC
>few|.|TRBJ1-2|TRBV6-5
CASRGTRGYTF
TGTGCCAGCAGGGGGACACGAGGCTACACCTTC
>few|TRBD2|TRBJ2-3|TRBV4-3
CASSRRLLAGTQYF
TGCGCCAGCAGCCGCCGGTTACTAGCGGGGACGCAGTATTTT
>few|TRBD1|TRBJ1-4|TRBV7-6
CASSQGATNEKLFF
TGTGCCAGCAGCCAGGGGGCAACTAATGAAAAACTGTTTTTT
>few|TRBD2|TRBJ2-7|TRBV10-3
CAISESGLAGGTYEQYF
TGTGCCATCAGTGAGTCGGGACTAGCGGGAGGAACCTACGAGCAGTACTTC
>many|.|TRBJ2-2|TRBV7-9
CASSFAGEGELFF
TGTGCCAGCTCCTTCGCAGGGGAAGGGGAGCTGTTTTTT
>many|.|TRBJ2-5|TRBV28
CASSDIQGVQTQYF
TGTGCCAGCAGCGACATACAGGGCGTGCAGACCCAGTACTTC
>few|.|TRBJ2-7|TRBV7-2
CASSLAVENYEQYF
TGTGCCAGCAGCTTGGCGGTAGAAAACTACGAGCAGTACTTC
>many|TRBD2|TRBJ2-7|TRBV11-2
CASRLRISGGGEQYF
TGTGCCAGCAGACTACGAATTTCGGGGGGAGGCGAGCAGTACTTC
>few|TRBD2|TRBJ2-5|TRBV15
CATSGLSGRTAETQYF
TGTGCCACCAGCGGTCTTTCCGGGAGGACTGCAGAGACCCAGTACTTC
>.|TRBD1|TRBJ1-1|TRBV5-6
CASSSSDRGIGAFF
TGTGCCAGCAGCTCGTCGGACAGGGGAATTGGGGCTTTCTTT
>.|TRBD2|TRBJ2-5|TRBV5-1
CASSAQTSGVETQYF
TGCGCCAGCAGCGCCCAGACTAGCGGGGTTGAGACCCAGTACTTC
>.|TRBD2|TRBJ2-7|TRBV5-1
CASSFSGTSDEQYF
TGCGCCAGCAGCTTTAGCGGGACTAGCGACGAGCAGTACTTC
>.|.|TRBJ2-3|TRBV10-3
CAARTPQGSTDTQYF
TGTGCCGCCCGGACCCCACAGGGAAGCACAGATACGCAGTATTTT
>.|TRBD2|TRBJ2-3|TRBV11-2
CASSVGRAKGPDTQYF
TGTGCCAGCAGTGTCGGGAGGGCCAAAGGACCAGATACGCAGTATTTT
>few|TRBD1|TRBJ2-5|TRBV19
CASSISRQGKETQYF
TGTGCCAGTAGTATATCAAGACAGGGGAAAGAGACCCAGTACTTC
>few|.|TRBJ1-1|TRBV27
CASSPPSTEAFF
TGTGCCAGCAGTCCTCCCTCCACTGAAGCTTTCTTT
>.|TRBD1|TRBJ2-5|TRBV7-8
CASSRGTAQETQYF
TGTGCCAGCAGCAGGGGGACAGCACAAGAGACCCAGTACTTC
>.|TRBD2|TRBJ2-7|TRBV15
CATSREVAGGHYEQYF
TGTGCCACCAGCAGGGAAGTAGCGGGAGGCCACTACGAGCAGTACTTC
>few|.|TRBJ2-6|TRBV29-1
CSVTRDSGANVLTF
TGCAGCGTGACCAGGGACTCTGGGGCCAACGTCCTGACTTTC
>few|.|TRBJ2-3|TRBV5-6
CASSLGLGTTLDTQYF
TGTGCCAGCAGCTTGGGGCTAGGAACTACGTTAGATACGCAGTATTTT
>few|TRBD2|TRBJ2-5|TRBV6-5
CASRAGRGQTQYF
TGTGCCAGCAGGGCGGGGAGGGGACAGACCCAGTACTTC
>.|.|TRBJ2-5|TRBV6-6
CASRESAGTQYF
TGTGCCAGCAGGGAATCTGCGGGGACCCAGTACTTC
>.|TRBD2|TRBJ2-3|TRBV10-3
CAIRVAGSSTDTQYF
TGTGCCATCAGGGTAGCGGGATCGAGCACAGATACGCAGTATTTT
>few|.|TRBJ2-3|TRBV28
CASTSTGTDTQYF
TGTGCCAGCACGAGCACTGGCACAGATACGCAGTATTTT
>.|.|TRBJ2-1|TRBV5-8
CASSLGRGVWDNEQFF
TGTGCCAGCAGCTTGGGTCGGGGAGTATGGGACAATGAGCAGTTCTTC
>few|.|TRBJ1-2|TRBV29-1
CSVGFLAGIDYGYTF
TGCAGCGTCGGGTTTCTGGCAGGGATCGACTATGGCTACACCTTC
>.|TRBD2|TRBJ2-7|TRBV28
CASSWRWTSSPYEQYF
TGTGCCAGCAGTTGGAGATGGACTAGCTCTCCCTACGAGCAGTACTTC
>few|.|TRBJ2-3|TRBV28
CASSQPTGLDTQYF
TGTGCCAGCAGCCAACCTACAGGGTTAGATACGCAGTATTTT
>few|.|TRBJ2-1|TRBV2
CASSERYNEQFF
TGTGCCAGCAGTGAGCGCTACAATGAGCAGTTCTTC
>few|.|TRBJ2-3|TRBV4-1
CASSQGLGTSTDTQYF
TGCGCCAGCAGCCAAGGCCTAGGGACTAGCACAGATACGCAGTATTTT
>.|TRBD2|TRBJ2-3|TRBV15
CATSRTSRGLTDTQYF
TGTGCCACCAGCAGAACCTCGCGGGGGTTGACAGATACGCAGTATTTT
>.|TRBD2|TRBJ2-7|TRBV5-1
CASSLVAAGENEQYF
TGCGCCAGCAGCTTGGTAGCAGCGGGAGAAAACGAGCAGTACTTC
>.|TRBD2|TRBJ2-2|TRBV28
CASSPSGGLTGELFF
TGTGCCAGCAGTCCGAGCGGGGGGCTAACTGGGGAGCTGTTTTTT
>few|.|TRBJ2-7|TRBV18
CASSPPRTTRAIGEQYF
TGTGCCAGCTCACCACCGAGGACAACCCGAGCTATAGGCGAGCAGTACTTC